This T cell receptor beta chain was identified during a study of T-cell reconstitution after alpha-beta-depleted transplantation in children. The study, taken as a whole, reports: Counts and diversity of T cells one year after transplant came mostly from newly produced T cells. Some patients' high day-60 TCRbeta diversity was traced to surviving recipient T cells and thymic progenitors. Reported findings indicate that, about two months after transplant, alpha-beta T cells came from several hundred expanded clones, which were derived from non-depleted graft cells.

Unique molecular identifiers were incorporated during preparation of the TCRbeta library. MiXCR, run by TCRdb on the PCR reads, gives a single entry per CDR3 protein. The sample has hundreds of thousands of distinct CDR3 sequences, 13% seen once. From germline, CDR1 is KGHSH and CDR2 LQKENI. This CDR3 has 14 amino acids. With V trimmed by 2 bases and J by 6 bases, 7 bases remained unmatched. This clonotype has a handful of counts. The antigen remains unidentified. Material: PBMCs, mostly from graft donor cells, obtained 360 days after TCRalphabeta/CD19-depleted stem cell transplant. The receptor was isolated from a male patient between 5 and 17 years old who had a stem cell transplant for acute myeloid leukemia, so the T cells may come from the graft donor. This rearrangement joins TRBV18 to TRBJ2-7, with TRBD1 matching over 7 bases. The CDR3 bases are TGTGCCAGCTCACCAATAAGGACAGGTGGCGAGCAGTACTTC. Encoded protein: CASSPIRTGGEQYF.